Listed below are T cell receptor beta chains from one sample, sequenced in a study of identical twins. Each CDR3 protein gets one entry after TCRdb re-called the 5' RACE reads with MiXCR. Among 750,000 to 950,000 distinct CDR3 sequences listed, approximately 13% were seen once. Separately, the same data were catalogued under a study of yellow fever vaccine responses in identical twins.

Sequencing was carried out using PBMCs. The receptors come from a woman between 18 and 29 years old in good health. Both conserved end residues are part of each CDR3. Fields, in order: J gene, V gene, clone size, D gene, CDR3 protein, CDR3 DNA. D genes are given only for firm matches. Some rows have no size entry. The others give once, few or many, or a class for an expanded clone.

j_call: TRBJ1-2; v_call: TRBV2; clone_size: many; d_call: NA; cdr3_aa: CASRLALNGYTF; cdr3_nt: TGTGCCAGCAGGTTGGCCTTAAATGGCTACACCTTC
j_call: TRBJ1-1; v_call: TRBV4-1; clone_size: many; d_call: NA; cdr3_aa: CASSPGEGAEAFF; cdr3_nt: TGCGCCAGCAGCCCAGGGGAAGGTGCTGAAGCTTTCTTT
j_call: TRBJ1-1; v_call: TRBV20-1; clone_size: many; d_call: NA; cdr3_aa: CSARDAAGAEAFF; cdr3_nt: TGCAGTGCTAGAGATGCGGCAGGGGCTGAAGCTTTCTTT
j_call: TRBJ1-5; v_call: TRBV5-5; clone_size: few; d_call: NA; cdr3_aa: CASTQGGRGNQPQHF; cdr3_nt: TGTGCCAGCACCCAAGGGGGGAGGGGCAATCAGCCCCAGCATTTT
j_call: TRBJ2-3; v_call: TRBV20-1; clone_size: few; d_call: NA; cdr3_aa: CSARGSLLADTDTQYF; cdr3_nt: TGCAGTGCTAGGGGGAGTCTGCTTGCCGACACAGATACGCAGTATTTT
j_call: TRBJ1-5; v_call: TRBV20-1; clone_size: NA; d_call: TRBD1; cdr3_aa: CSARDGGQGVSNQPQHF; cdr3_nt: TGCAGTGCTAGAGATGGGGGACAGGGTGTTAGCAATCAGCCCCAGCATTTT
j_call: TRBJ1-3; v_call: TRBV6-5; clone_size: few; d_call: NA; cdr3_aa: CASSSIGNTIYF; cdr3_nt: TGTGCCAGCAGTTCGATTGGAAACACCATATATTTT
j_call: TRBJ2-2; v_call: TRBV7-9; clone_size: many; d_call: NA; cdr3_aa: CASSNPTGNTGELFF; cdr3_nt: TGTGCCAGCAGCAACCCCACAGGGAACACCGGGGAGCTGTTTTTT
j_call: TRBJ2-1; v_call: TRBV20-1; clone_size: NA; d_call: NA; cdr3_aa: CSALSPWYNEQFF; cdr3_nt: TGCAGTGCTTTAAGCCCCTGGTACAATGAGCAGTTCTTC
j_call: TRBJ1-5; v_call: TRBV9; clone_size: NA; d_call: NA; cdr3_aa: CASSVEEGGQPQHF; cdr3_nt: TGTGCCAGCAGCGTAGAGGAGGGCGGGCAGCCCCAGCATTTT
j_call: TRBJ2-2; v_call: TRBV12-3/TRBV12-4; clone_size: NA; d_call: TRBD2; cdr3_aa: CASTPGGGLGPNTGELFF; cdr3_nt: TGTGCCAGCACCCCGGGGGGGGGTCTAGGACCGAACACCGGGGAGCTGTTTTTT
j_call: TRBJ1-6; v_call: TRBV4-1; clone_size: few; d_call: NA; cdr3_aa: CASSHPSGGNNSPLHF; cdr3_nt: TGCGCCAGCAGCCATCCATCCGGGGGGAATAATTCACCCCTCCACTTT
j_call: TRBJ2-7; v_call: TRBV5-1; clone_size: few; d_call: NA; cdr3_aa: CASSLGSIWAEQYF; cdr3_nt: TGCGCCAGCAGCTTGGGATCTATTTGGGCCGAGCAGTACTTC
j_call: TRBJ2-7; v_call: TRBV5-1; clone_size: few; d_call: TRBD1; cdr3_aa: CASSTPGQGGSYEQYF; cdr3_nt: TGCGCCAGCAGCACTCCGGGACAGGGGGGATCCTACGAGCAGTACTTC
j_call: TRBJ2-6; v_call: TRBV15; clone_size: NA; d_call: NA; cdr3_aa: CATSRDQLAPGANVLTF; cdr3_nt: TGTGCCACCAGCAGGGATCAGCTAGCTCCTGGGGCCAACGTCCTGACTTTC
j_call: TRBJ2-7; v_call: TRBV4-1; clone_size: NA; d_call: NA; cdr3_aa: CASSQVGTSLYEQYF; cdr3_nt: TGCGCCAGCAGCCAAGTCGGGACAAGCCTCTACGAGCAGTACTTC
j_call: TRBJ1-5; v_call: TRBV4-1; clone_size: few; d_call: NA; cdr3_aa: CASSQIDPNQPQHF; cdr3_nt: TGCGCCAGCAGCCAGATCGACCCGAATCAGCCCCAGCATTTT
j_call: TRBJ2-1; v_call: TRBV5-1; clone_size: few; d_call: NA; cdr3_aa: CASSLVGTGFYNEQFF; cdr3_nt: TGCGCCAGCAGCTTGGTTGGGACGGGCTTCTACAATGAGCAGTTCTTC
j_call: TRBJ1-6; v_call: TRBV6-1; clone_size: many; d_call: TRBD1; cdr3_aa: CASSTPTGRVSPLHF; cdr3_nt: TGTGCCAGCAGTACACCGACAGGGAGGGTTTCACCCCTCCACTTT
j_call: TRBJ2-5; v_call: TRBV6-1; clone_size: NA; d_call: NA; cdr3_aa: CASAPGRRETQYF; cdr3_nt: TGTGCCAGCGCACCTGGTCGGCGAGAGACCCAGTACTTC
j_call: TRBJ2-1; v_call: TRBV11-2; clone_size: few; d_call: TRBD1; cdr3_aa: CASRSPGQGSYNEQFF; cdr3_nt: TGTGCCAGCAGAAGCCCGGGACAGGGGTCCTACAATGAGCAGTTCTTC
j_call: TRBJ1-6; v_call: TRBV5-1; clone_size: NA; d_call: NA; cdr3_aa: CASARQDAFNSPLHF; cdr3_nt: TGCGCCAGCGCCCGTCAGGATGCCTTTAATTCACCCCTCCACTTT
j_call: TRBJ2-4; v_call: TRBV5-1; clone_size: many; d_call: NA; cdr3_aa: CASSPEIAKNIQYF; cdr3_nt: TGCGCCAGCAGCCCAGAGATAGCCAAAAACATTCAGTACTTC
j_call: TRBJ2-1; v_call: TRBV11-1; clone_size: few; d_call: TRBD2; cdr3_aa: CASSLTTIAGGGLNEQFF; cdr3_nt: TGTGCCAGCAGCTTAACCACCATAGCGGGAGGGGGCCTCAATGAGCAGTTCTTC